This TCR beta chain is drawn from a study of CD8+ T cells in alopecia areata. There are a few counts of this clone. Sequencing used cDNA as its template, made by extracting RNA and reverse transcribing it. Sequencing was performed with immunoSEQ multiplex PCR; in TCRdb, only in-frame clones are kept and a portion is missing. The sample includes more than 100,000 clones, roughly 61% of them seen just once. With 5 bases removed from V and 0 bases from J, the gap between germline ends came to 10 bases. Germline loops: CDR1 SQVTM, CDR2 ANQGSEA. This CDR3 comprises 13 residues. The chain carries TRBV29-1 and TRBJ1-1; no reliable D call. This clonotype was obtained from a human donor with alopecia areata. Specimen: CD4+ T cells sorted from blood, collected at week 0. The chain's CDR3 is CSVSRQMNTEAFF. CDR3 bases: TGCAGCGTTTCGCGACAAATGAACACTGAAGCTTTCTTT.